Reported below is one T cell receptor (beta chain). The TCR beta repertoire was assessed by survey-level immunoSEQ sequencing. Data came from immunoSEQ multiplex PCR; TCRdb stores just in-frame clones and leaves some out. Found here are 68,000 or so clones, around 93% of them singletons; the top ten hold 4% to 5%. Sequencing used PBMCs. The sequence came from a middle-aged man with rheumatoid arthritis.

CDR3 coding DNA: TGTGCCAGTAGTATGAGGACTAGCGGAACCAATGAGCAGTTCTTC. Translation: CASSMRTSGTNEQFF. The genes are TRBV19 and TRBJ2-1; 10 nucleotides match TRBD2. The CDR3 spans 15 residues. V shed 3 bases, J shed 6 bases, and the junction held 5 bases outside the gene matches. Germline V gene sequence: CDR1 LNHDA, CDR2 SQIVND (reference sequence).